This T cell receptor (beta chain) was retrieved from a study of technical replicates of blood from a few donors. Generated by immunoSEQ multiplex PCR, the TCRdb table keeps only in-frame clones and is missing some. The data show around 69,000 clones, approximately 87% seen once. The sequenced sample was PBMCs. The clonotype was recovered from a human donor in good health. Some clones in this sample may be carry-over from other donors' samples.

CDR3 DNA sequence: TGTGCCAGCAGCGTACTAGCGGGAGATAGATCCTACGAGCAGTACTTC. This codes for CASSVLAGDRSYEQYF. The V gene is TRBV7-9, the J gene TRBJ2-7; 11 bases align to TRBD2. V gave up 5 bases and J gave up 1 base; unmatched junction bases: 7. The CDR3 is 16 residues long. Germline CDR1 and CDR2: SEHNR and FQNEAQ (reference sequence). The variable domain in full, completed from reference TRBV7-9 and TRBJ2-7, reads DTGVSQNPRHKITKRGQNVTFRCDPISEHNRLYWYRQTLGQGPEFLTYFQNEAQLEKSRLLSDRFSAERPKGSFSTLEIQRTEQGDSAMYLCASSVLAGDRSYEQYFGPGTRLTVT.